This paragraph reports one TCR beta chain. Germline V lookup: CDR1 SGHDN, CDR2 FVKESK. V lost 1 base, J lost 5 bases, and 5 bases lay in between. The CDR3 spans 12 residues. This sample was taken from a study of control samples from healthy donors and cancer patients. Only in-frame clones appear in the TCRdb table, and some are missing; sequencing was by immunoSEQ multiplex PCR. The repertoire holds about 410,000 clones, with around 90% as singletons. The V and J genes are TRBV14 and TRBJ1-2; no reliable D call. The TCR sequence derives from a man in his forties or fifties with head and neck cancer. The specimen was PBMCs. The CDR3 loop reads CASSQAQYGYTF. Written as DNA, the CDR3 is TGTGCCAGCAGCCAAGCCCAGTATGGCTACACCTTC. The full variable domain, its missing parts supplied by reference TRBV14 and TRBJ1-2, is EAGVTQFPSHSVIEKGQTVTLRCDPISGHDNLYWYRRVMGKEIKFLLHFVKESKQDESGMPNNRFLAERTGGTYSTLKVQPAELEDSGVYFCASSQAQYGYTFGSGTRLTVV.